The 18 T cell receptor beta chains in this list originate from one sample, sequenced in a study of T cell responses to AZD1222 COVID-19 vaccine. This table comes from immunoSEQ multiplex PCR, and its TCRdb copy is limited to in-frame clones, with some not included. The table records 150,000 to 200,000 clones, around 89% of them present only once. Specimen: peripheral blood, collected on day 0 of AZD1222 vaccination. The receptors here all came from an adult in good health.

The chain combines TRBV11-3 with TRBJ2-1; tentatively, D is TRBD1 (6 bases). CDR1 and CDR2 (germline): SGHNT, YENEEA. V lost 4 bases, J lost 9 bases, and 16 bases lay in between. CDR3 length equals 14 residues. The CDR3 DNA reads TGTGCCAGCAGCTACACCGGGACAATCGGTGAGCAGTTCTTC. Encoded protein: CASSYTGTIGEQFF.

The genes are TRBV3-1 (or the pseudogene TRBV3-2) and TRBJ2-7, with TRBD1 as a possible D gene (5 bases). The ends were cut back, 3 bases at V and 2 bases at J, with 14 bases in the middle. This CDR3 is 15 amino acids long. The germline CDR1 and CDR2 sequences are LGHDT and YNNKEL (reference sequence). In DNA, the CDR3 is TGTGCCAGCAGCCAGGGGCCACCCCGCACCTACGAGCAGTACTTC. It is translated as CASSQGPPRTYEQYF.

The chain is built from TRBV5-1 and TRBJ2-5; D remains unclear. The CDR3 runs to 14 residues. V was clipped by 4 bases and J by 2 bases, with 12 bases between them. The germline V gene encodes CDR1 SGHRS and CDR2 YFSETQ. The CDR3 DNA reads TGCGCCAGCAGCCGAGGCCGCGATCAAGAGACCCAGTACTTC. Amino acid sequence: CASSRGRDQETQYF.

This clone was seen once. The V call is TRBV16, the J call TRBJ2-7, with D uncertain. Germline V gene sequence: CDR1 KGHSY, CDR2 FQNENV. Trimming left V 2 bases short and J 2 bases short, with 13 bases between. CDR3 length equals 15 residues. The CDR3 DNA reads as TGTGCCAGCAGCCAAATATCGTACTTTGCCTACGAGCAGTACTTC. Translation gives CASSQISYFAYEQYF.

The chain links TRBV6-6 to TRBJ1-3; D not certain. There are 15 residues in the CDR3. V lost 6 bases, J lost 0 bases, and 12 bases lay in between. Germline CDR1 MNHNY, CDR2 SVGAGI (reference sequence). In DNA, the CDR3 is TGTGCCAGCAGGGGGTCCCAACTCTCTGGAAACACCATATATTTT. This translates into CASRGSQLSGNTIYF.

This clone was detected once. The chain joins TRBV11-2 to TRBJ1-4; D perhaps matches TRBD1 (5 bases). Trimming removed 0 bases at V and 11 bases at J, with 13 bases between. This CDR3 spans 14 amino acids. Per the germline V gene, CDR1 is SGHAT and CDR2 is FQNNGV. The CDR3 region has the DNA TGTGCCAGCAGCTTAGACGCTCAGGGTTACAAACTGTTTTTT. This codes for CASSLDAQGYKLFF.

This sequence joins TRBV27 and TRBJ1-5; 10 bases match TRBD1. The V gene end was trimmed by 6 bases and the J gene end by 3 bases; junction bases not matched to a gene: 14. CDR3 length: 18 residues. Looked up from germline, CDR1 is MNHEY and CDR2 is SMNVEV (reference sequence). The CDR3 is CASRQEGGTGVANQPQHF. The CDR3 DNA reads TGTGCCAGCAGACAAGAGGGGGGGACAGGGGTGGCCAATCAGCCCCAGCATTTT.

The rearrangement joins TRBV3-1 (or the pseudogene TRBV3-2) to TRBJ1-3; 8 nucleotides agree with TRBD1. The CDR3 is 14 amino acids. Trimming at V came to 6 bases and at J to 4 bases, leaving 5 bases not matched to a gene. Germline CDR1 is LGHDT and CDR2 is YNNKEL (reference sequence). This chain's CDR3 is CASRGGQEGNTIYF. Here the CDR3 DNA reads TGTGCCAGCAGGGGGGGACAGGAAGGAAACACCATATATTTT.

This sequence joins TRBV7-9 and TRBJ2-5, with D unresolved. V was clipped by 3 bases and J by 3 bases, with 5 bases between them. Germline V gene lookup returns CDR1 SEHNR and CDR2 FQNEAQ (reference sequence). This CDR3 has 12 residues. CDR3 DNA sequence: TGTGCCAGCAGCTTGGAAAAAGAGACCCAGTACTTC. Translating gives CASSLEKETQYF.

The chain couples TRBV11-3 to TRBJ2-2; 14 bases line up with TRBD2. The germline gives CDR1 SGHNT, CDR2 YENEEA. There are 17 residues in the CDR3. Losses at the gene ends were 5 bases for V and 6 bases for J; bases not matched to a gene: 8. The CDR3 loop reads CASSVGLAGAGAGELFF. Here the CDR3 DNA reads TGTGCCAGCAGCGTGGGACTAGCGGGGGCCGGGGCCGGGGAGCTGTTTTTT.

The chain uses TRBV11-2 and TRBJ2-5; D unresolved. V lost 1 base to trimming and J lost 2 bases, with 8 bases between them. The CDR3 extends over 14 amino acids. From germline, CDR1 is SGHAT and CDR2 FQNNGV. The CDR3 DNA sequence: TGTGCCAGCAGCTTAGTGCTCAGGCAAGAGACCCAGTACTTC. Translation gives CASSLVLRQETQYF.

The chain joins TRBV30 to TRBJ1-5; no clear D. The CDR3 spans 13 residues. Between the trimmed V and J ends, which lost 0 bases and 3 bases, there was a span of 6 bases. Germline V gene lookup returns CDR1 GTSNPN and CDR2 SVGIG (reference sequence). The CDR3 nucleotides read TGTGCCTGGAGTGTGGCGTTCAATCAGCCCCAGCATTTT. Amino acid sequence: CAWSVAFNQPQHF.

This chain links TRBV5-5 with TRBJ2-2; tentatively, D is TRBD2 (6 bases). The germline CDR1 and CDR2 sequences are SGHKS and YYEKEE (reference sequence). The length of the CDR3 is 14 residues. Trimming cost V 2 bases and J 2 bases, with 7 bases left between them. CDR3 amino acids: CASSFAGNTGELFF. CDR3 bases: TGTGCCAGCAGCTTCGCGGGAAACACCGGGGAGCTGTTTTTT. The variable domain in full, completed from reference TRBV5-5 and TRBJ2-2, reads DAGVTQSPTHLIKTRGQQVTLRCSPISGHKSVSWYQQVLGQGPQFIFQYYEKEERGRGNFPDRFSARQFPNYSSELNVNALLLGDSALYLCASSFAGNTGELFFGEGSRLTVL.

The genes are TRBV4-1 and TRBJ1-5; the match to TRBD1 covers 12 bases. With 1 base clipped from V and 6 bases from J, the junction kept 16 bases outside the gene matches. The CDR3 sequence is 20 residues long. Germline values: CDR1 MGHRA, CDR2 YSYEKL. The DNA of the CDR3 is TGCGCCAGCAGCCAAGTCCGTAGGGACAGGGGGCGTTTGATGACTCAGCCCCAGCATTTT. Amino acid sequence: CASSQVRRDRGRLMTQPQHF.

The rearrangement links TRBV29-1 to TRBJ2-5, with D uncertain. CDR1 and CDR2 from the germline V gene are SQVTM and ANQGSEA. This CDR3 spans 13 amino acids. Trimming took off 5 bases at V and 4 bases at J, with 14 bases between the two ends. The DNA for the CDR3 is TGCAGCGTTTTACGACCGATTACAGAGACCCAGTACTTC. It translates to CSVLRPITETQYF.

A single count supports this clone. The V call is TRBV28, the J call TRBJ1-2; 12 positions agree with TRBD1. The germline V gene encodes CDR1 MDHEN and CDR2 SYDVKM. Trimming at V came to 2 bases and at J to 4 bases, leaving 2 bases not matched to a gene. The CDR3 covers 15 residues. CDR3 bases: TGTGCCAGCAGTTTAGGGACAGGGGGCCGCTATGGCTACACCTTC. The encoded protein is CASSLGTGGRYGYTF.

This chain's CDR3 is CASRGGTGANVLTF. CDR3 nucleotides: TGTGCCAGCAGAGGGGGCACTGGGGCCAACGTCCTGACTTTC. This chain joins TRBV21-1 and TRBJ2-6; TRBD1 is taken as the D call from the table, unchecked against the DNA. TRBV21-1 is flagged as a pseudogene. There are 14 residues in the CDR3.

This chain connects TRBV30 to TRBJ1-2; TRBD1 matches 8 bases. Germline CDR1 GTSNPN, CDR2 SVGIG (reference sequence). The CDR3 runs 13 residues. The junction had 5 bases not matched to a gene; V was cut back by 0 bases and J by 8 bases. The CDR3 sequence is CAWSVDRGGGYTF. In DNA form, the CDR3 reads TGTGCCTGGAGTGTAGACAGGGGAGGCGGCTACACCTTC.